This entry features one TCR beta chain sequence. Antigen specificity is unknown. The data derive from a study of OX40 agonist ivuxolimab in advanced cancers. About the research overall: Anti-PD-1, anti-PD-L1 or anti-CTLA-4 therapy given earlier was allowed, and approximately 40% had some.

Study observations and caveats: Clonal expansion was seen in CD4+ and CD8+ blood T cells by week 6 at 0.1 to 3.0 mg/kg. Expanded clones belonging to CD8+ T cells outnumbered, on average, those of CD4+.

Trimming removed 2 bases at V and 8 bases at J, with 13 bases between. The CDR3 covers 14 residues. Germline V CDR1 and CDR2: SEHNR, FQNEAQ (reference sequence). TCRdb's table, derived via immunoSEQ multiplex PCR, lists solely in-frame clones and lacks some. The data show some 30,000 clones, around 87% seen once. The material was CD4+ or CD8+ T cells sorted from blood, obtained in a trial of the OX40 agonist ivuxolimab. The TCR originated in an adult with an advanced solid tumor such as melanoma, head and neck, liver or kidney cancer. The rearrangement joins TRBV7-9 to TRBJ1-3; D call uncertain. The CDR3 DNA reads TGTGCCAGCAGCTTAATCCCCAGGTTGGACACCATATATTTT. Translation gives CASSLIPRLDTIYF.